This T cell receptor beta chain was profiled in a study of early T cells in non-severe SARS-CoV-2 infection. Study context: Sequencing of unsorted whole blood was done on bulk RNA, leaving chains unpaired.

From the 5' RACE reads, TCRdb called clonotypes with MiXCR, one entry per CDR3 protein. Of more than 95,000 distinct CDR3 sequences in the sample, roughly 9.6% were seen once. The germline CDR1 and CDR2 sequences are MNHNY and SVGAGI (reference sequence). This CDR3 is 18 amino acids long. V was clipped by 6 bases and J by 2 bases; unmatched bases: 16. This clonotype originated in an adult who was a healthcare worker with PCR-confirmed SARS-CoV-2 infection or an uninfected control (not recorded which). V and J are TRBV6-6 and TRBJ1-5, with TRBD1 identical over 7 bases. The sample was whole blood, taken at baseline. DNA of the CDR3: TGTGCCAGCAGCCCTGGACAGGCAAATCGGTGGGGCAATCAGCCCCAGCATTTT. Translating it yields CASSPGQANRWGNQPQHF.